In this sample, the clone carrying this T cell receptor beta chain turned up a few times. What it binds is not known. The CDR3 loop spans 14 amino acids. Germline V gene data show CDR1 as SNHLY and CDR2 as FYNNEI. The ends were cut back, 4 bases at V and 5 bases at J, with 12 bases in the middle. Sequencing targeted expressed TCRB transcripts, as all isolated RNA had been reverse transcribed. Assay: immunoSEQ multiplex PCR; the TCRdb copy retains only in-frame clones and omits some. The repertoire holds about 340,000 clones, with roughly 12% as singletons. A single heparinised draw of approximately 100 mL on average was taken per donor. This specimen belongs to a study of beta chain features in type 1 diabetes. Study findings and constraints: More deletions and fewer insertions at VDJ junctions were found in patients with type 1 diabetes. The naive, central memory and Treg TCRB repertoires showed an apparent similarity that was greater among patients than among healthy donors. Shorter TCRB CDR3s, moderately but significantly so, marked every one of the four CD4+ subsets in Type 1 diabetes patients.

The sequencing sample was made of naive CD4+ T cells from blood. The V and J genes are TRBV2 and TRBJ1-5; possible D gene TRBD1, 5 bases. The TCR comes from a woman between 18 and 29 years old with type 1 diabetes. The DNA for the CDR3 is TGTGCCAGCAGTGGCACAGGAGCTGATCAGCCCCAGCATTTT. Amino acid sequence: CASSGTGADQPQHF.